The entry below describes one TCR beta chain. The antigen is not known. The CDR3 consists of 15 residues. CDR1 is SGHDT, CDR2 YYEEEE, per germline. V was cut by 4 bases and J by 1 base, with 14 bases left in between. These data are taken from a study of Ad26.COV2.S vaccination and SARS-CoV-2 variants. The data were produced by immunoSEQ multiplex PCR, yet TCRdb's version contains in-frame clones alone and is incomplete. The sample lists more than 150,000 clones; approximately 88% were seen once. The study's findings and limits: For non-spike TCRs, breadth in vaccine recipients resembled that in placebo recipients. Substantial breadth was reported for post-vaccination spike-specific CD8+ and CD4+ T cells. Recipients given vaccine exceeded placebo recipients in spike-specific TCR breadth.

The rearrangement joins TRBV5-6 to TRBJ1-2; D is unresolved. Sequences were derived from peripheral blood, sampled after recovery from COVID-19. The TCR sequence derives from a human donor who had recovered from COVID-19. CDR3 protein: CASSPNPSFNYGYTF. Written as DNA, the CDR3 is TGTGCCAGCAGCCCCAATCCTTCTTTTAACTATGGCTACACCTTC.